The rows below give T cell receptor beta chains drawn from one sample of a study of response to subunit inactivated influenza vaccine. TCRdb redid the calling of the RT-PCR reads with MiXCR, one entry per CDR3 protein. The sample has some 640,000 distinct CDR3 sequences, 14% seen once. This material consisted of PBMCs from blood, taken approximately 15 days before vaccination. The origin of the receptors is a man aged 45-60 years who received an inactivated influenza vaccine. Each CDR3 is given with its conserved first and last residue. Fields, in order: J gene, clone size, V gene, D gene, CDR3 DNA, CDR3 protein. D genes are given only for firm matches. Some rows have no size entry. The others give once, few or many, or a class for an expanded clone.

>TRBJ2-5|few|TRBV14|.
TGTGCCAGCAGCCTGCAGAGACAAGAGACCCAGTACTTC
CASSLQRQETQYF
>TRBJ2-2|.|TRBV5-1|.
TGCGCCAGCAGCTTGGGGGGGACAACTGGGAGGAACACCGGGGAGCTGTTTTTT
CASSLGGTTGRNTGELFF
>TRBJ1-1|.|TRBV7-9|.
TGTGCCAGCAGCTTAACACCGATTGGACCGGCCACTGAAGCTTTCTTT
CASSLTPIGPATEAFF
>TRBJ2-7|few|TRBV5-1|.
TGCGCCAGCAGCCCACCCCTTGGCGCTAACGACGAGCAGTACTTC
CASSPPLGANDEQYF
>TRBJ2-2|many|TRBV12-3/TRBV12-4|.
TGTGCCAGCAGTTTGCAGCCCACCGGGGAGCTGTTTTTT
CASSLQPTGELFF
>TRBJ2-1|once|TRBV10-3|TRBD1
TGTGCCGTTTTCCGGGACAGCCACGACAATGAGCAGTTCTTC
CAVFRDSHDNEQFF
>TRBJ1-5|few|TRBV4-1|.
TGCGCCAGCAGCCAAGAACAAGCCCTTCTTAGCAATCAGCCCCAGCATTTT
CASSQEQALLSNQPQHF
>TRBJ2-1|.|TRBV6-1|TRBD1
TGTGCCAGCAGTCCAACGACAGGGGGCCTTCACAATGAGCAGTTCTTC
CASSPTTGGLHNEQFF
>TRBJ2-1|many|TRBV4-2|.
TGTGCCAGCAGCCAAGATAGGAATGAGCAGTTCTTC
CASSQDRNEQFF
>TRBJ2-7|.|TRBV20-1|.
TGCAGTGCTCCCAGGGAACCCACCTTCTACTCCTACGAGCAGTACTTC
CSAPREPTFYSYEQYF
>TRBJ2-2|.|TRBV9|TRBD2
TGTGCCAGCAGCAGTGGGTTAGCGGGAACGAACACCGGGGAGCTGTTTTTT
CASSSGLAGTNTGELFF
>TRBJ2-3|.|TRBV7-9|TRBD2
TGTGCCAGCAGCTTTACGGCGGGGGGCTTCACAGATACGCAGTATTTT
CASSFTAGGFTDTQYF
>TRBJ2-1|few|TRBV12-3/TRBV12-4|.
TGTGCCAGCAGTGAAGGGCCTATCTTTTGGCAGTTCTTC
CASSEGPIFWQFF
>TRBJ2-5|many|TRBV20-1|TRBD2
TGCAGTGCTATCCCAACAGCGGGGCAAGAGACCCAGTACTTC
CSAIPTAGQETQYF
>TRBJ2-5|few|TRBV11-2|.
TGTGCCAGCAGCTCGGCCTCGGGTCCCCAAGAGACCCAGTACTTC
CASSSASGPQETQYF
>TRBJ2-5|few|TRBV6-2/TRBV6-3|.
TGTGCCAGCAGCAACGGAGTACAAGAGACCCAGTACTTC
CASSNGVQETQYF
>TRBJ2-1|.|TRBV4-1|TRBD2
TGCGCCAGCAGCGCGGGACTAGCGGGCGAGAACGCCTACAATGAGCAGTTCTTC
CASSAGLAGENAYNEQFF
>TRBJ2-1|few|TRBV9|.
TGTGCCAGCAGCCCCCAGGGCCTGGAGGGTGAGCAGTTCTTC
CASSPQGLEGEQFF
>TRBJ2-1|many|TRBV6-2/TRBV6-3|.
TGTGCCAGCAGTTACTCGAGACGCAATGAGCAGTTCTTC
CASSYSRRNEQFF
>TRBJ2-3|.|TRBV3-1|TRBD2
TGTGCCAGCAGCCCGTATATTATACTAGCGGGAGGGCCGAGGAGCACAGATACGCAGTATTTT
CASSPYIILAGGPRSTDTQYF
>TRBJ2-7|.|TRBV4-1|.
TGCGCCAGCAGCGTGCGGGACAGTACCTACGAGCAGTACTTC
CASSVRDSTYEQYF
>TRBJ1-6|.|TRBV6-1|.
TGTGCCAGCACCTTGAACCTTGATTCACCCCTCCACTTT
CASTLNLDSPLHF
>TRBJ2-7|.|TRBV7-2|TRBD2
TGTGCCAGCAGCCTGGGACTAGCGGGAGGTCCGCCCGAGCAGTACTTC
CASSLGLAGGPPEQYF
>TRBJ2-1|.|TRBV5-1|TRBD1
TGCGCCAGCAGCAGCGGGGACAGGGGTTATGAGCAGTTCTTC
CASSSGDRGYEQFF
>TRBJ2-7|few|TRBV6-1|TRBD1
TGTGCCAGCAGCTTCGGGACAGGGTCTCGCTACGAGCAGTACTTC
CASSFGTGSRYEQYF
>TRBJ2-7|.|TRBV6-1|.
TGTGCCAGCACCCGAGGTTGGACAGTCTACGAGCAGTACTTC
CASTRGWTVYEQYF
>TRBJ2-3|.|TRBV3-1|TRBD2
TGTGCCAGCAGCCAGACTAGCGGGATAGCAGATACGCAGTATTTT
CASSQTSGIADTQYF
>TRBJ1-2|.|TRBV28|.
TGTGCCAGCAACACCGCCGGACAGCCGACCGATGGCTACACCTTC
CASNTAGQPTDGYTF